These 11 T cell receptor beta chains were sequenced from one sample in a study of Ad26.COV2.S vaccination and SARS-CoV-2 variants. Treatment: 15 to 20 received Ad26.COV2.S at low or high dose, single or two shots; several received placebo; per-sample allocation not given. The investigators took samples on day 63 after the first vaccine or placebo injection. The data were produced by immunoSEQ multiplex PCR, yet TCRdb's version contains in-frame clones alone and is incomplete. This table holds 440,000 or so clones, about 92% found once. Material: peripheral blood, obtained in a trial of Ad26.COV2.S vaccine versus placebo. The receptor set was obtained from a person aged 18 to 59 who received the Ad26.COV2.S COVID-19 vaccine or a placebo.

The rearrangement uses TRBV9 and TRBJ1-2; D is possibly TRBD1 (6 bases). Trimming stripped 0 bases from V and 0 bases from J, with 15 bases between. The germline CDR1 and CDR2 sequences are SGDLS and YYNGEE. The CDR3 totals 17 residues. CDR3: CASSVGDNRATNYGYTF. The CDR3, as DNA: TGTGCCAGCAGCGTAGGGGATAACAGGGCAACTAACTATGGCTACACCTTC.

The rearrangement uses TRBV4-3 and TRBJ2-3, with D hard to call. V was trimmed by 2 bases and J by 0 bases, leaving 12 bases between them. CDR1 LGHNA and CDR2 YSLEER come from the germline V gene. CDR3 length equals 16 residues. The CDR3 DNA reads TGCGCCAGCAGCCAATCCTTAACCCAAAGCACAGATACGCAGTATTTT. Translating gives CASSQSLTQSTDTQYF.

The rearrangement links TRBV6-5 to TRBJ1-1; no firm D call. The germline V and J ends were trimmed by 7 bases and 0 bases, with 12 bases remaining between them. Germline-derived CDR1 and CDR2 are MNHEY and SVGAGI. The CDR3 covers 14 residues. CDR3 nucleotides: TGTGCCAGCAATATTGCAGGTCTGAACACTGAAGCTTTCTTT. Protein: CASNIAGLNTEAFF.

V usage is TRBV6-1 and J usage is TRBJ2-1; 11 bases line up with TRBD2. The V segment lost 3 bases and the J segment 4 bases; nucleotides outside the gene matches: 11. The germline CDR1 and CDR2 sequences are MNHNS and SASEGT. The CDR3 is 18 amino acids. The CDR3 region is CASSDLPPRLAGYNEQFF. In DNA form, the CDR3 reads TGTGCCAGCAGTGATTTACCTCCCAGACTAGCGGGGTACAATGAGCAGTTCTTC.

The chain joins TRBV4-3 to TRBJ2-7, with D possibly being TRBD2 (6 bases). The CDR3 runs 18 residues. Germline-derived CDR1 and CDR2 are LGHNA and YSLEER. V gave up 5 bases and J gave up 3 bases, with 26 bases separating them. The CDR3 loop reads CASSMTSFWFGERYEQYF. In DNA form, the CDR3 reads TGCGCCAGCAGCATGACTAGTTTCTGGTTCGGGGAACGCTACGAGCAGTACTTC.

The V and J genes are TRBV13 and TRBJ1-1; TRBD1 aligns across 7 bases. The V segment lost 6 bases and the J segment 4 bases; nucleotides outside the gene matches: 14. The germline V gene has CDR1 PRHDT and CDR2 FYEKMQ (reference sequence). The CDR3 length is 16 residues. The CDR3 bases are TGTGCCAGCAGTTCTGGCACCAGGGGGATAGGCACTGAAGCTTTCTTT. Encoded protein: CASSSGTRGIGTEAFF.

This sequence joins TRBV12-5 and TRBJ1-2, with a weak D call TRBD1 (6 bases). Between the trimmed V and J ends, which lost 4 bases and 8 bases, there was a span of 14 bases. The length of the CDR3 is 13 residues. Germline V gives CDR1 LGHNT, CDR2 FRNRAP. In DNA form, the CDR3 reads TGTGCTAGTGGTTCGGTCAGGGGCAAGGGCTACACCTTC. Amino acids: CASGSVRGKGYTF.

The V and J genes are TRBV5-1 and TRBJ2-6, with TRBD1 as a possible D gene (6 bases). Germline CDR1 SGHRS, CDR2 YFSETQ. CDR3 size: 17 residues. Between the trimmed V and J ends, which lost 0 bases and 0 bases, there was a span of 10 bases. The DNA of the CDR3 is TGCGCCAGCAGCTTGGCGTCAGGGGTCTCTGGGGCCAACGTCCTGACTTTC. This codes for CASSLASGVSGANVLTF.

The rearrangement joins TRBV3-1 (or the pseudogene TRBV3-2) to TRBJ2-1; D possibly matches TRBD1 or TRBD2 (5 bases each). This CDR3 is built from 13 residues. Germline CDR1 reads LGHDT; CDR2 reads YNNKEL (reference sequence). Trimming removed 8 bases at V and 9 bases at J, with 17 bases between. The CDR3 loop is CASGNGDEVEQFF. CDR3 nucleotide sequence: TGTGCCAGCGGTAACGGGGACGAGGTTGAGCAGTTCTTC.

J is TRBJ2-5 and V is TRBV4-1; 13 nucleotides line up with TRBD2. Germline V CDR1 and CDR2: MGHRA, YSYEKL. This CDR3 is 18 amino acids long. V was clipped by 2 bases and J by 5 bases; unmatched bases: 11. CDR3 protein: CASSQRTPETSGGETQYF. The CDR3 bases are TGCGCCAGCAGCCAACGAACACCCGAGACTAGCGGGGGGGAGACCCAGTACTTC.

This clone came up once. This chain uses TRBV24-1 with TRBJ2-5; TRBD2 matches at 8 bases. There are 14 residues in the CDR3. V trimming: 4 bases; J trimming: 5 bases; junction bases outside the gene matches: 5. Germline V lookup: CDR1 KGHDR, CDR2 SFDVKD. CDR3: CATSDHGGAETQYF. For the CDR3, the DNA is TGTGCCACCAGTGACCACGGGGGGGCTGAGACCCAGTACTTC.